This TCR beta chain was captured in a study of shared clonotypes between healthy human individuals. For the study at large: Three plates each covered CD4 naive and memory; CD8 naive two, CD8 memory one.

Some clones are missing from TCRdb's copy, which holds only in-frame ones; the method was immunoSEQ multiplex PCR. Of more than 550,000 clones listed, roughly 72% are singletons. This clone was recorded only once. The antigen remains undetermined. Study findings and constraints: When naive CD4 clonotypes were compared across a few donors, around 5% were shared. Only blood was sampled; tissue repertoires likely differ. Depth of sequencing was expected to influence donor clonotype sharing.

V was cut by 0 bases and J by 5 bases, with 16 bases left in between. The CDR3 extends over 16 amino acids. Germline V CDR1 and CDR2: SGHAT, FQNNGV. The TCR comes from a woman aged 25 to 39 in good health. The sequenced sample consisted of memory CD4+ T cells sorted from blood. Subset of the sample: CD45RA-negative fraction. This chain joins TRBV11-2 and TRBJ2-5, with D possibly matching TRBD2 (7 bases). Here the CDR3 reads CASSLDPGEGWETQYF. The CDR3 DNA reads TGTGCCAGCAGCTTAGACCCAGGGGAGGGCTGGGAGACCCAGTACTTC.